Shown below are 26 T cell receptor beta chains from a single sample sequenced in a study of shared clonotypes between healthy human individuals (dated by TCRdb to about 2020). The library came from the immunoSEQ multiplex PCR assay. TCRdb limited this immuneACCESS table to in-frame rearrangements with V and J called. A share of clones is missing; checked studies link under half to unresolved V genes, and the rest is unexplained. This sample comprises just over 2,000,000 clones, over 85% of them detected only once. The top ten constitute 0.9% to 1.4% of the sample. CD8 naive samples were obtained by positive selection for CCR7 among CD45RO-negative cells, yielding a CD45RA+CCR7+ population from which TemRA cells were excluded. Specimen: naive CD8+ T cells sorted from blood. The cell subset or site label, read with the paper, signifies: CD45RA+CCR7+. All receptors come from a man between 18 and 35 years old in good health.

CDR3 in DNA: TGTGCCTGGAGTGTACGAGGGGCAGGCGACGACCTGAACACTGAAGCTTTCTTT. This gives the protein CAWSVRGAGDDLNTEAFF. The rearrangement links TRBV30 to TRBJ1-1, with D possibly TRBD1 on 5 matching bases. Trimming took 0 bases from V and 0 from J, leaving 20 bases between them. This CDR3 has 18 residues. Looked up from germline, CDR1 is GTSNPN and CDR2 is SVGIG (reference sequence).

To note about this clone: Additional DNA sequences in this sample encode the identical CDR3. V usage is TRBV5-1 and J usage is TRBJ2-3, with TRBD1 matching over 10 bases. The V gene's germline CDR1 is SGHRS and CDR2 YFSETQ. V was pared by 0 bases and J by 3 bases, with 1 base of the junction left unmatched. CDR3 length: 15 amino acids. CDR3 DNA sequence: TGCGCCAGCAGCTTGGTGGGACAGGGGACAGATACGCAGTATTTT. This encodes CASSLVGQGTDTQYF.

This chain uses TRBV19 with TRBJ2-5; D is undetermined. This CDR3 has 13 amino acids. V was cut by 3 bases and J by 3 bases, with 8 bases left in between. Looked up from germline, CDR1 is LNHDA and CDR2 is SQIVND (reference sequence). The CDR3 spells CASSMDTEETQYF. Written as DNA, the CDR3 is TGTGCCAGTAGTATGGATACTGAAGAGACCCAGTACTTC.

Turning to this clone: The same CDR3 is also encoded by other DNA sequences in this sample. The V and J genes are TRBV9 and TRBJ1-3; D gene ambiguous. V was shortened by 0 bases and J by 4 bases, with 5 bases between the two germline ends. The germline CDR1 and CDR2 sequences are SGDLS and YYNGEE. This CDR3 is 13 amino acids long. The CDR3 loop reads CASSVDGGNTIYF. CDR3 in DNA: TGTGCCAGCAGCGTAGATGGGGGAAACACCATATATTTT.

The CDR3 coding sequence is TGTGCAGTTGATCATCCTTCTAGCACAGATACGCAGTATTTT. Its translation is CAVDHPSSTDTQYF. This chain uses TRBV7-9 with TRBJ2-3; D not certain. This CDR3 is built from 14 residues. The germline gives CDR1 SEHNR, CDR2 FQNEAQ (reference sequence).

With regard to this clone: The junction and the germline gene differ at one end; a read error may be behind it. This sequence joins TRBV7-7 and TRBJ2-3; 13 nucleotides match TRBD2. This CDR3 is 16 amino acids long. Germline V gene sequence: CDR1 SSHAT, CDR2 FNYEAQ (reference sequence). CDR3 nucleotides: TGTGCTAGCAGCCCAACTAGCGGGGGGGCAACAGATACGCAGTATTTT. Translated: CASSPTSGGATDTQYF.

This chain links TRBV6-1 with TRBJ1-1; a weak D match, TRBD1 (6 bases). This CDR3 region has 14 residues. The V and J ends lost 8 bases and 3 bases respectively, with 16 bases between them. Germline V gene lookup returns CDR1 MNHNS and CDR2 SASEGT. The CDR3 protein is CASGLQGVDTEAFF. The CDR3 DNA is TGTGCCAGCGGATTACAGGGTGTAGACACTGAAGCTTTCTTT.

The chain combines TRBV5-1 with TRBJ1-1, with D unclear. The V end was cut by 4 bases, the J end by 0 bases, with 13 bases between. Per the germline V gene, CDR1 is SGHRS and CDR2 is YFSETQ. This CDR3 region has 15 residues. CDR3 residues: CASSLGPGLNTEAFF. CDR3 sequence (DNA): TGCGCCAGCAGCCTTGGTCCCGGGTTGAACACTGAAGCTTTCTTT.

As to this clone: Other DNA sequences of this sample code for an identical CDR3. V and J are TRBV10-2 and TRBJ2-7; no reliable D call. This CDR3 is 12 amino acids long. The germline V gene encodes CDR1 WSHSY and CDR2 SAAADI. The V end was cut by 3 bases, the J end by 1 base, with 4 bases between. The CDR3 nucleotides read TGCGCCAGCAGTGAAACGTCCTACGAGCAGTACTTC. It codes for CASSETSYEQYF.

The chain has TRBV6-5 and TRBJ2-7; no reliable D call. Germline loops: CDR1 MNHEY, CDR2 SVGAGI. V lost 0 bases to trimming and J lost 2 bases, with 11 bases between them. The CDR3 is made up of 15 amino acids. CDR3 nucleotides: TGTGCCAGCAGTTACTCGAGGCCAGCCCCCTACGAGCAGTACTTC. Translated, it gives CASSYSRPAPYEQYF.

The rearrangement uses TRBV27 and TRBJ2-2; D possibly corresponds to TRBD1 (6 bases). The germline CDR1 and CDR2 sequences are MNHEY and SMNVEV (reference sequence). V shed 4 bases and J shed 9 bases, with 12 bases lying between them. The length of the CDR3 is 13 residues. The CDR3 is CASSWKQGRELFF. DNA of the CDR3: TGTGCCAGCAGTTGGAAACAGGGAAGGGAGCTGTTTTTT.

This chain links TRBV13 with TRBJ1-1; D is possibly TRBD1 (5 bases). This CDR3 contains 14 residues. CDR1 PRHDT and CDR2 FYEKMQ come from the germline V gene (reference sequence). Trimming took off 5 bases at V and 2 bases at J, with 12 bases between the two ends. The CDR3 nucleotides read TGTGCCAGCAGCCGCCGGGACGGTAACACTGAAGCTTTCTTT. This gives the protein CASSRRDGNTEAFF.

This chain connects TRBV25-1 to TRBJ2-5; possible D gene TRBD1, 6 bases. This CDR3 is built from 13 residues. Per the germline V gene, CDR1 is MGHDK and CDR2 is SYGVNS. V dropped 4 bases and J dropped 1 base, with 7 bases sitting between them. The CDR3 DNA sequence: TGTGCCAGCAGTGGGGGGCTCCAAGAGACCCAGTACTTC. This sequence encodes CASSGGLQETQYF.

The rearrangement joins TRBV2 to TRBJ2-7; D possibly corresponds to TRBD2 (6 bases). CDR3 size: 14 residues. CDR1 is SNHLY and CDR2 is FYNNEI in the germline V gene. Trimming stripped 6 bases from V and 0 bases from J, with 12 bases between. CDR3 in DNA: TGTGCCAGCAGCTATCGGCGGGACTCCTACGAGCAGTACTTC. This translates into CASSYRRDSYEQYF.

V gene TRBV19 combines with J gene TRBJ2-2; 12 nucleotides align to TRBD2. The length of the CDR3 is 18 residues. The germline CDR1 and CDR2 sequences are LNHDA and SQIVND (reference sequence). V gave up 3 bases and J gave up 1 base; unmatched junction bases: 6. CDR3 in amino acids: CASSMALAGGKNTGELFF. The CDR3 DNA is TGTGCCAGTAGTATGGCACTAGCGGGGGGAAAGAACACCGGGGAGCTGTTTTTT.

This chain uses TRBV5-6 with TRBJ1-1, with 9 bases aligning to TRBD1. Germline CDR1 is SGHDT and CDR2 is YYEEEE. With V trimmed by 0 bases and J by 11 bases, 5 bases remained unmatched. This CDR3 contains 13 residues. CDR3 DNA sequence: TGTGCCAGCAGCTTGGTACAGGGGGCGGAGGCTTTCTTT. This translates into CASSLVQGAEAFF.

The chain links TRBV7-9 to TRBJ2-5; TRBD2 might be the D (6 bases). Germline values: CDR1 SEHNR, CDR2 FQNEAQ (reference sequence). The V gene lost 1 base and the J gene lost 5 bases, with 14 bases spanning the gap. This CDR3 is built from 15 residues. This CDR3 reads CASSLEAEGSETQYF. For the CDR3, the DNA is TGTGCCAGCAGCTTAGAGGCGGAGGGGTCGGAGACCCAGTACTTC.

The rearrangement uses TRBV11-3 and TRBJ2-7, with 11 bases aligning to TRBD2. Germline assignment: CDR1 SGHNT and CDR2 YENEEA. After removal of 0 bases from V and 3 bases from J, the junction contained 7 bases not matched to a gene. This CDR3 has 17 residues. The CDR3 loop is CASSLEGWLAGGYEQYF. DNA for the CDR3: TGTGCCAGCAGCTTAGAGGGATGGCTAGCGGGAGGCTACGAGCAGTACTTC.

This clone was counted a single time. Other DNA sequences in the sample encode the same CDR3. The CDR3 bases are TGTGCCAGCAGCGGAGGGCCGGGAGGAGAGACCCAGTACTTC. Residues: CASSGGPGGETQYF. This rearrangement joins TRBV2 to TRBJ2-5; 7 nucleotides match TRBD2. The CDR3 totals 14 residues. J lost 4 bases, V lost 6 bases, and 8 bases had no gene match. From germline, CDR1 is SNHLY and CDR2 FYNNEI.

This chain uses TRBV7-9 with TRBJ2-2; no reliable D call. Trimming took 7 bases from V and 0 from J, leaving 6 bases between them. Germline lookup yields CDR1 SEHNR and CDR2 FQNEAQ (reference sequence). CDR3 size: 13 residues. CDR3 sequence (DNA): TGTGCCAGCAACACCGCGAACACCGGGGAGCTGTTTTTT. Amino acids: CASNTANTGELFF.

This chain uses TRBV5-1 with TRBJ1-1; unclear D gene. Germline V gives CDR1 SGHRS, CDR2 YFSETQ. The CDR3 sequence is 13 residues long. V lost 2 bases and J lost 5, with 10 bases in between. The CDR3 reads CASSFDGKTEAFF. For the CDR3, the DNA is TGCGCCAGCAGCTTCGACGGGAAAACTGAAGCTTTCTTT.

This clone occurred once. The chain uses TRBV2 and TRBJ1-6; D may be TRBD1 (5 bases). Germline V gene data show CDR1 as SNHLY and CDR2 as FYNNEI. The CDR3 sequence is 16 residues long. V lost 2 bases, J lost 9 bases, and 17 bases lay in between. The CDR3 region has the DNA TGTGCCAGCAGTGAAAATACGGGGGGATTTAGTTCACCCCTCCACTTT. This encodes CASSENTGGFSSPLHF.

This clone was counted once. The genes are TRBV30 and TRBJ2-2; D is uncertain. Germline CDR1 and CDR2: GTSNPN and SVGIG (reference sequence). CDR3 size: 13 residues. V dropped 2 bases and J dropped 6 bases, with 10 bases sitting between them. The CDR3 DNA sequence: TGTGCCTGGAGTTTGGGAAGTCCCGGGGAGCTGTTTTTT. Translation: CAWSLGSPGELFF.

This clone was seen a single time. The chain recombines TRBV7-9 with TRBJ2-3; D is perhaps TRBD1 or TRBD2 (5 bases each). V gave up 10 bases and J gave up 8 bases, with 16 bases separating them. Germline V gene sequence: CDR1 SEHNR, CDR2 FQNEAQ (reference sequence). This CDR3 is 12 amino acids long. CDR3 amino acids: CATGEGAGTQYF. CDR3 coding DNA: TGTGCCACCGGGGAAGGGGCAGGTACGCAGTATTTT.

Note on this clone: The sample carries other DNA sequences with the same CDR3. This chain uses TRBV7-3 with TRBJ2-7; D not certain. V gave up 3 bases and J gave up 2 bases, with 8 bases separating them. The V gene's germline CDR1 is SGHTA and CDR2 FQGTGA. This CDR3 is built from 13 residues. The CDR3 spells CASSLGSAYEQYF. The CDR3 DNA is TGTGCCAGCAGCTTGGGTTCAGCCTACGAGCAGTACTTC. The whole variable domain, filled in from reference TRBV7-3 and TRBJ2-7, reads GAGVSQTPSNKVTEKGKYVELRCDPISGHTALYWYRQSLGQGPEFLIYFQGTGAADDSGLPNDRFFAVRPEGSVSTLKIQRTERGDSAVYLCASSLGSAYEQYFGPGTRLTVT.

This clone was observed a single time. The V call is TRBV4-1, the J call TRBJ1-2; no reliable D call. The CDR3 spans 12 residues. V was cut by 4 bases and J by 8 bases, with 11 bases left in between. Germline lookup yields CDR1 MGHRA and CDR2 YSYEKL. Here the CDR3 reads CASSPPVGGYTF. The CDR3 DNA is TGCGCCAGCAGCCCCCCAGTGGGGGGCTACACCTTC.